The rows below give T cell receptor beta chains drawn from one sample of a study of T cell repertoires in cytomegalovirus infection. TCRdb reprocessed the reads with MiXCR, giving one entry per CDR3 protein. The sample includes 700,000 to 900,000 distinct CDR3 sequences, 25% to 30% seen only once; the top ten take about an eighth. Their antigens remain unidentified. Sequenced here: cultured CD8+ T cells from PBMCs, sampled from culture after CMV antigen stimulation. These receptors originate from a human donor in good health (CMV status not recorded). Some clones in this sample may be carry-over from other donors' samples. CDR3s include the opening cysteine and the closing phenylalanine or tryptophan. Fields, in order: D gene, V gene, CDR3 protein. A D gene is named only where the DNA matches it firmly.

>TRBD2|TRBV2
CASKERELTDTQYF
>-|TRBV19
CASSIWPDEKLFF
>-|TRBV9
CASSVVDTGQGGSTQYF
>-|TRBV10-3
CAILNTEVSGNTIYF
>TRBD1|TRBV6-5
CASSYARQGANYGYTF
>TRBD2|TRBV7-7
CASSAGLAGEETQYF
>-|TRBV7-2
CASSLVSSAYNEQFF
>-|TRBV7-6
CASSLWGDGTGELFF
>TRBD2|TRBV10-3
CAISESGLAVGETQYF
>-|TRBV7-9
CASSSLNTQYF
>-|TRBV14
CASSQERTTGSYEQYF
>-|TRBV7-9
CASSPILQGRSGNTIYF
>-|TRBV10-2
CASSASKNIQYF
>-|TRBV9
CASSVGVGSYEQYF
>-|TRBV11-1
CASTPGPTETQYF
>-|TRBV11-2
CASSPSGETKAFF
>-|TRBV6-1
CAIWEGGTEAFF
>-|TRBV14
CASSLAGTPLVDEQFF
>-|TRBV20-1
CSARQYGYTF
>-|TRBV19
CGSSARAEAFF
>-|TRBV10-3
CAITSTGPNRNEQFF
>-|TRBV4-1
CASSPGTNIQYF
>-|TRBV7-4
CASSPNRGSPLHF
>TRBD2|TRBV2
CASSELAGGASTDTQYF
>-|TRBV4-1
CASSQEGRTDTQYF
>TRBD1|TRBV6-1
CASSEVLRGRTEAFF
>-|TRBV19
CASALQGGEQFF
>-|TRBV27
CASSFRRDTTEAFF
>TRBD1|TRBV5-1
CASSLTSRDRVTGELFF
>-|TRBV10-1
CASSESMGPEGYGYTF
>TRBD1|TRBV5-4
CASSGRTGDYDTQYF
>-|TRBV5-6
CASSDRDQISPLHF
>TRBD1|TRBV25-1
CASSEYFGDRDNSPLHF
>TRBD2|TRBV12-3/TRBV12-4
CASSFLAGGPKDGELFF
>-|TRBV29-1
CSVVGRYEQYF
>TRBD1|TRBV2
CASSETAGGRNTEAFF
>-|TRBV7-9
CASSSSLSTEAFF
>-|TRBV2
CASSADRPYEAFF
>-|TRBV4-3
CASSQYAGAGTGELFF
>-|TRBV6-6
CASSYSQDRNEQFF
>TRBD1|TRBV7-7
CASSSHPGQGQFF
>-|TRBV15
CAIPRVNYGYTF
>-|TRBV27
CASTGLGGELFF
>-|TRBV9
CASSEGYGLTLSEQFF
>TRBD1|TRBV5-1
CASSFIQGGLLYGYTF
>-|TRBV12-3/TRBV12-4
CASSFEGYEQYF
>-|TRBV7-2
CASSLAGGQDTQYF
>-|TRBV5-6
CASSGTPSDTGELFF
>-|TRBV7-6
CASGFGNPEGGYTF
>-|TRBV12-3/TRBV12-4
CASSSPGAWELFF
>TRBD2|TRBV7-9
CASSFLVPSGEETQYF
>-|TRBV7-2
CASSLEDTLSGNTIYF
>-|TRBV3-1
CASSTGHATIGRFSASFF
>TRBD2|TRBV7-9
CASSWLAGGESEQFF
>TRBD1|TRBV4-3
CASSPRTGSPDAYGYTF